This T cell receptor (beta chain) was identified in a study of blood T cells in healthy people across ages. The CDR3 covers 12 residues. Trimming cost V 0 bases and J 4 bases, with 4 bases left between them. Germline V gives CDR1 LNHNV, CDR2 YYDKDF (reference sequence). Then a second PCR, running roughly 6 to 11 cycles, was carried out with a sample-barcoded 5' primer and a J-beta primer mix. TCRdb independently ran MiXCR on the 5' RACE reads; one entry per CDR3 protein. The table records some 690,000 distinct CDR3 sequences, roughly 20% of them present only once. A minimum of 6 micrograms of total RNA was extracted per sample.

The chain has TRBV15 and TRBJ2-7; D uncertain. This TCR was recovered from a man in his 70s in good health. Source material: blood. The CDR3 DNA sequence: TGTGCCACCAGCAGAGATAGATACGAGCAGTACTTC. It specifies CATSRDRYEQYF.